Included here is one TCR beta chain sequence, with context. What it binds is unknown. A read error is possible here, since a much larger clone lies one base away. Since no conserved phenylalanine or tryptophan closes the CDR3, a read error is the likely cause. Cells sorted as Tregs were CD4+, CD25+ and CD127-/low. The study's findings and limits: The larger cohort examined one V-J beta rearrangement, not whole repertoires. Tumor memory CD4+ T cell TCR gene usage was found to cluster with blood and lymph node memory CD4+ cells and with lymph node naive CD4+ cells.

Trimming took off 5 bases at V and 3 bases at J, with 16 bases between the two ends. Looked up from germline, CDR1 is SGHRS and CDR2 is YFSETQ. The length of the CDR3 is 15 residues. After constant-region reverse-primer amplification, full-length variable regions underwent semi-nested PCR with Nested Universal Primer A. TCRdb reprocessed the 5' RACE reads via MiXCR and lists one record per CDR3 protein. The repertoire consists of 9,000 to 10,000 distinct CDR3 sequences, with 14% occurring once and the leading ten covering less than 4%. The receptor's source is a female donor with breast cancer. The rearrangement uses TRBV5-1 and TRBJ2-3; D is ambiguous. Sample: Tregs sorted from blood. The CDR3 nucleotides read TGCGCCAGCAGTCGAACAGAGGATGGGACAGATACGCAGTATTGT. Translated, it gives CASSRTEDGTDTQYC.